This TCR beta chain was found in a study of blood T cell repertoires in COVID-19 (dated by TCRdb to the early 2020s). Regarding the research as a whole: Samples covering the acute and convalescent phases of COVID-19 were provided by collaborators in the United States, Italy and Spain. The prospective study material was composed of cDNA or gDNA derived from T cells, B-cell-depleted T cells, or PBMCs. Subjects who had been exposed to COVID-19, were actively infected with it, or had recovered from it provided the deeply sampled blood TCRbeta repertoires that made up the dataset. The repertoires were released in a freely available public database meant as a resource for research on the immune response to SARS-CoV-2. Samples were obtained from the ongoing ImmuneRACE study (first 160 participants) and from roughly 1,300 subjects provided by 6 global collaborators. Sample metadata almost always included a de-identified subject ID, COVID-19 status, age in years and sex. Where available, HLA class I and class II types were obtained from metadata supplied by the sample provider rather than from assay-based typing.

Beyond this particular receptor, the publication reports: How much clinical and demographic metadata was included differed by source and by participant, and the metadata was provided uncurated.

Between the V and J ends, shortened by 0 bases and 7 bases respectively, the junction contains 15 bases. The CDR3 numbers 16 residues from cysteine through phenylalanine. Left in the record is the CDR3 DNA by itself, 48 bases read in frame from the first base. For CDR1 and CDR2, the germline V gene lists LGHNT and FRNRAP. A word on this clone: Its antigen is not yet known. Per-base quality was not reported, and no clone a single base away is much larger than it.

TCRbeta CDR3 regions were amplified from genomic DNA by means of the immunoSEQ Assay, a bias-controlled multiplex PCR. The original pipeline was this. Nucleated cell counts per sample were estimated from amplification of reference gene primers within the assay. To quantify the absolute abundance of each unique TCRbeta CDR3 rearrangement, sequence reads were collapsed and filtered. Productive Simpson clonality was computed per sample as the square root of Simpson's diversity index over productive rearrangements. TCRdb's version of the immuneACCESS table is confined to in-frame rearrangements and falls short of the full clone set. An unresolved V gene accounts for under half of the shortfall where checked; the remainder is of unknown origin. V and J calls and clone size are those listed in that table; D and trimming were worked out from the DNA. The sample table lists roughly 140,000 clones, approximately 80% of them with a count of one. The leading ten clones occupy 9% to 10% of the sample.

Collaborating institutions collected whole blood in K2EDTA tubes following their own protocols. For TCRbeta analysis, collaborators shipped samples in one of three forms: frozen whole blood, isolated PBMCs, or DNA extracted from either of those sample types. Here the chain combines TRBV12-5 and TRBJ2-2, with a weak D call of TRBD2 (6 bases match). Sequencing was carried out using peripheral blood. This receptor was obtained from a woman aged 45-60 years with acute or convalescent COVID-19. Here the CDR3 is given as CASGLVRGLLGGELFF. The DNA reads as follows: TGTGCTAGTGGTTTGGTTCGGGGACTCCTCGGCGGGGAGCTGTTTTTT.